This passage covers 19 T cell receptor beta chains from one sample sequenced in a study of blood T cells in healthy people across ages. PCR was performed a second time for 7 to 11 cycles using a sample-barcoded 5' primer and a J-beta primer mix. Using its own MiXCR run on the 5' RACE reads, TCRdb lists one record per CDR3 protein. The sample consists of 800,000 to 950,000 distinct CDR3 sequences, 25% to 35% of them appearing once. These data were likewise used in another study, on T cells of mothers and their children.

Sequenced material: blood. These receptors were taken from a woman aged 40 to 49 in good health.

This clonotype appeared a few times. The chain carries TRBV7-3 and TRBJ2-7, with 12 bases lining up with TRBD1. Germline-derived CDR1 and CDR2 are SGHTA and FQGTGA. V lost 2 bases and J lost 5; bases outside the gene matches: 4. The CDR3 runs 15 residues. The CDR3 DNA is TGTGCCAGCAGCTTAGGGACAGGGGGCTTGAACGAGCAGTACTTC. Translated, it gives CASSLGTGGLNEQYF.

This chain connects TRBV28 to TRBJ1-5, with 12 bases fitting TRBD1. This CDR3 is 15 amino acids long. V shed 6 bases and J 7 bases; nucleotides not matched to a gene: 7. Germline V gene lookup returns CDR1 MDHEN and CDR2 SYDVKM. CDR3 sequence: CASRSGTGGHQPQHF. The CDR3 region has the DNA TGTGCCAGCAGGTCTGGGACAGGGGGCCACCAGCCCCAGCATTTT. Looking up the rest from reference TRBV28 and TRBJ1-5 gives the full variable domain: DVKVTQSSRYLVKRTGEKVFLECVQDMDHENMFWYRQDPGLGLRLIYFSYDVKMKEKGDIPEGYSVSREKKERFSLILESASTNQTSMYLCASRSGTGGHQPQHFGDGTRLSIL.

This clonotype was detected many times. The CDR3 DNA sequence: TGTGCCATCAGTGAGTCTAGCGGGGTGGAGACCCAGTACTTC. Protein: CAISESSGVETQYF. The gene calls are TRBV10-3 and TRBJ2-5; 8 nucleotides agree with TRBD2. V lost 0 bases and J lost 5; bases outside the gene matches: 2. This CDR3 has 14 amino acids. Germline V CDR1 and CDR2: ENHRY, SYGVKD.

In the case of this clonotype: This clone may be a read error of a much larger clone one base away. The genes are TRBV5-1 and TRBJ2-1; D is undetermined. There are 15 residues in the CDR3. Trimming took off 2 bases at V and 2 bases at J, with 11 bases between the two ends. The germline CDR1 and CDR2 sequences are SGHRS and YFSETQ. The CDR3 protein is CASSLIRVTYNEQFF. CDR3 sequence (DNA): TGCGCCAGCAGCTTAATACGGGTAACCTACAATGAGCAGTTCTTC.

The chain joins TRBV25-1 to TRBJ2-1, with D perhaps assigned TRBD1 or TRBD2 (6 bases each). This CDR3 region has 14 residues. The ends were cut back, 4 bases at V and 7 bases at J, with 14 bases in the middle. Germline V gene data show CDR1 as MGHDK and CDR2 as SYGVNS. CDR3 protein: CASSVPGARNEQFF. The CDR3 DNA sequence: TGTGCCAGCAGTGTCCCGGGGGCGAGGAATGAGCAGTTCTTC. Combining the CDR3 with reference TRBV25-1 and TRBJ2-1 gives the whole variable domain EADIYQTPRYLVIGTGKKITLECSQTMGHDKMYWYQQDPGMELHLIHYSYGVNSTEKGDLSSESTVSRIRTEHFPLTLESARPSHTSQYLCASSVPGARNEQFFGPGTRLTVL.

This clonotype was counted only a few times. V gene TRBV7-2 combines with J gene TRBJ2-3, with D unclear. Trimming shortened V by 7 bases and J by 6 bases, and 14 bases separated the two germline ends. The CDR3 runs to 13 residues. Germline CDR1 SGHTA, CDR2 FQGNSA. This CDR3 reads CASTGLRRDTQYF. The DNA for the CDR3 is TGTGCCAGCACCGGGCTTCGTCGGGATACGCAGTATTTT.

This clonotype occurred a few times. J is TRBJ2-1 and V is TRBV25-1; D perhaps matches TRBD2 (5 bases). The germline V and J ends were trimmed by 5 bases and 6 bases, with 11 bases remaining between them. This CDR3 comprises 13 residues. Germline V gives CDR1 MGHDK, CDR2 SYGVNS. The CDR3 DNA follows: TGTGCCAGCAGTACAACTAGATTCAATGAGCAGTTCTTC. It yields the protein CASSTTRFNEQFF.

This clonotype is a singleton in its sample. With a much larger clone just one base away, this may be a read error. The chain carries TRBV27 and TRBJ2-4; D gene unclear. This CDR3 contains 13 residues. CDR1 is MNHEY, CDR2 SMNVEV, per germline (reference sequence). The CDR3 region has the DNA TGTGCCAGCAGGTTATACGGTCAAAACATTCAGTACTTC. It yields the protein CASRLYGQNIQYF.

Note on this clonotype: This may be a read error, as it is one base from a much larger clone. This chain joins TRBV7-9 and TRBJ2-1; tentatively, D is TRBD1 (5 bases). Per the germline V gene, CDR1 is SEHNR and CDR2 is FQNEAQ (reference sequence). This CDR3 is built from 14 residues. Trimming took 1 base from V and 13 from J, leaving 17 bases between them. CDR3 bases: TGTGCCAGCAGCTTAGTAGCAGGGTCGACAATTCAGTTCTTC. Encoded protein: CASSLVAGSTIQFF.

With respect to this clonotype: One junction end disagrees with the germline gene, perhaps due to a read error. CDR3 DNA sequence: TGTGCCGGCAGCCCTAACCGGGACAGGGTGTCCTATGGCTACACCTTC. Translating it yields CAGSPNRDRVSYGYTF. The J gene is TRBJ1-2, the V gene TRBV11-2, with 9 nucleotides matching TRBD1. Germline CDR1 is SGHAT and CDR2 is FQNNGV. This CDR3 spans 16 amino acids.

This clonotype was seen once. This chain uses TRBV29-1 with TRBJ1-5; D remains ambiguous. With 5 bases removed from V and 2 bases from J, the gap between germline ends came to 13 bases. Looked up from germline, CDR1 is SQVTM and CDR2 is ANQGSEA. This CDR3 is built from 14 residues. In nucleotides, the CDR3 is TGCAGCGTTTGCTCCGGGGTGGGCAATCAGCCCCAGCATTTT. Translated, it gives CSVCSGVGNQPQHF.

This clonotype was counted a few times. A read error may be the cause here, since a much bigger clone is one base away. This CDR3 is CSVEGHLLYNEQFF. CDR3 in DNA: TGCAGCGTTGAAGGACACCTCCTGTACAATGAGCAGTTCTTC. This chain connects TRBV29-1 to TRBJ2-1; D gene unclear. Germline CDR1 is SQVTM and CDR2 is ANQGSEA. The CDR3 runs 14 residues. The V and J ends lost 1 base and 4 bases respectively, with 11 bases between them.

This clonotype showed up many times. This chain joins TRBV7-8 and TRBJ2-5; the match to TRBD1 covers 9 bases. The ends lost 6 bases at V and 7 bases at J; junction bases unmatched: 6. CDR3 length: 13 residues. The germline V gene has CDR1 SGHVS and CDR2 FQNEAQ. The DNA of the CDR3 is TGTGCCAGCAGGAGGACAGGGGAAGTGACCCAGTACTTC. Translation gives CASRRTGEVTQYF.

This clonotype came up many times. V and J are TRBV4-3 and TRBJ2-5; 8 bases line up with TRBD2. Trimming cost V 2 bases and J 4 bases; bases outside gene matches: 12. CDR1 is LGHNA and CDR2 is YSLEER in the germline V gene. The CDR3 has 17 amino acids. Written as DNA, the CDR3 is TGCGCCAGCAGCCAATCAATGGCGGGGGGAATCGGAGAGACCCAGTACTTC. Its protein product is CASSQSMAGGIGETQYF.

This clonotype came up many times. The CDR3 protein is CSVEESSWRQGAGYGYTF. The CDR3 bases are TGCAGCGTTGAAGAATCTTCCTGGAGACAGGGGGCCGGCTATGGCTACACCTTC. J is TRBJ1-2 and V is TRBV29-1; 10 positions agree with TRBD1. V shed 0 bases, J shed 4 bases, and the junction held 14 bases outside the gene matches. Germline assignment: CDR1 SQVTM and CDR2 ANQGSEA. The CDR3 has 18 residues.

Notes on this clonotype: Mismatch with germline at one junction end may stem from a read error. This sequence joins TRBV7-3 and TRBJ2-1, with no clear D. The germline V gene has CDR1 SGHTA and CDR2 FQGTGA. The CDR3 extends over 13 amino acids. This CDR3 reads CASSLDSSSEQFF. In DNA, the CDR3 is TGCGCCAGCAGCTTAGACTCCTCTAGTGAGCAGTTCTTC.

This clonotype was counted a few times. J is TRBJ1-6 and V is TRBV4-1; 7 nucleotides align to TRBD1. Germline CDR1 MGHRA, CDR2 YSYEKL. With 6 bases clipped from V and 8 bases from J, the junction kept 4 bases outside the gene matches. The CDR3 runs to 13 residues. The CDR3 here is CASRSTGDSPLHF. The CDR3, as DNA: TGCGCCAGCAGGTCCACAGGGGATTCACCCCTCCACTTT.

This clonotype was found many times. The rearrangement uses TRBV9 and TRBJ2-3; possibly TRBD1 or TRBD2 for D (5 bases each). This CDR3 contains 14 residues. V gave up 0 bases and J gave up 3 bases, with 8 bases separating them. CDR1 is SGDLS and CDR2 is YYNGEE in the germline V gene. The CDR3 DNA sequence: TGTGCCAGCAGCGTAGGATGGGGGACAGATACGCAGTATTTT. This encodes CASSVGWGTDTQYF.

Concerning this clonotype: This may be a read error: a much more frequent sequence differs by one nucleotide. The rearrangement joins TRBV20-1 to TRBJ2-3; D is undetermined. CDR3 length: 12 residues. In germline, CDR1 is DFQATT, CDR2 SNEGSKA (reference sequence). The DNA of the CDR3 is TGCAGTGCTAAGGTCCGAACAGATGCGCAGTATTTT. Translation: CSAKVRTDAQYF.